The 2 T cell receptor beta chains below were found in one sample sequenced in a study of blood T cell repertoires in COVID-19. Profiling relied on immunoSEQ multiplex PCR, and the TCRdb table lists in-frame clones only, not all of them. The data hold 50,000 to 60,000 clones, with roughly 90% observed a single time. What was sequenced was peripheral blood. Receptors were obtained from a man older than 75 with active or convalescent COVID-19.

The chain couples TRBV7-9 to TRBJ1-2; D not resolved. The CDR3 has 14 residues. The V and J ends lost 6 bases and 8 bases respectively, with 19 bases between them. CDR1 SEHNR and CDR2 FQNEAQ come from the germline V gene (reference sequence). CDR3: CASRLAPVFEGYTF. The CDR3 DNA is TGTGCCAGCAGGCTAGCTCCGGTTTTTGAAGGCTACACCTTC.

This chain joins TRBV7-2 and TRBJ1-1, with a tentative D call TRBD1 (5 bases). V was clipped by 1 base and J by 1 base, with 10 bases between them. The CDR3 is made up of 15 amino acids. Germline CDR1 SGHTA, CDR2 FQGNSA. CDR3 sequence (DNA): TGTGCCAGCAGCTTAGGGGGCCTACCGAACACTGAAGCTTTCTTT. Residues: CASSLGGLPNTEAFF.